This T cell receptor beta chain came from a study of cytomegalovirus exposure and HLA in healthy donors. The PCR was carried out with 60 Vbeta primers and 13 Jbeta primers. Here immunoSEQ multiplex PCR was the method, and the copy in TCRdb shows in-frame clones only, minus some. The table shows approximately 97,000 clones, with nearly 65% occurring only once. Germline loops: CDR1 SGHRS, CDR2 YFSETQ. The CDR3 runs to 16 residues. With V trimmed by 1 base and J by 6 bases, 6 bases remained unmatched. This chain joins TRBV5-1 and TRBJ2-2; 10 bases line up with TRBD2. The sequence derives from a human donor in good health. Sequenced: PBMCs. The CDR3 sequence is CASSLYLAGGPGELFF. CDR3 DNA: TGCGCCAGCAGCTTGTATTTAGCGGGAGGCCCCGGGGAGCTGTTTTTT.